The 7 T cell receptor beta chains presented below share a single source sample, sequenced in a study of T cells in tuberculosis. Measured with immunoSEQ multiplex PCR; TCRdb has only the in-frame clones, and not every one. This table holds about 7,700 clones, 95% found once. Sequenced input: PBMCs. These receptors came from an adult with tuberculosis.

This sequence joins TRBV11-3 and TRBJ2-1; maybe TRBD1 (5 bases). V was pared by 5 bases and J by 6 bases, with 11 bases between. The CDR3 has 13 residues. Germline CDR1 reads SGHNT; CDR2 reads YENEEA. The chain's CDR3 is CASSQQGFNEQFF. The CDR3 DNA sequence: TGTGCCAGCAGCCAGCAGGGCTTCAATGAGCAGTTCTTC.

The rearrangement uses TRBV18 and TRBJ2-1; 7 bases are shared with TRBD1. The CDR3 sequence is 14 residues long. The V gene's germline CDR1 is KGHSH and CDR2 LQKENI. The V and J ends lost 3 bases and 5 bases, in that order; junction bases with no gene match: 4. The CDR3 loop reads CASSPRDSNNEQFF. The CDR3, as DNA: TGTGCCAGCTCACCTCGGGACAGCAACAATGAGCAGTTCTTC.

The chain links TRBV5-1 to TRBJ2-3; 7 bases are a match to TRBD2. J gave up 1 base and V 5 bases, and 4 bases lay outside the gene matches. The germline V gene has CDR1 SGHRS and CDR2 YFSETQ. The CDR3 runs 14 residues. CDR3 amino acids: CASSGEGRTDTQYF. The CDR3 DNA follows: TGCGCCAGCAGTGGGGAGGGGCGCACAGATACGCAGTATTTT.

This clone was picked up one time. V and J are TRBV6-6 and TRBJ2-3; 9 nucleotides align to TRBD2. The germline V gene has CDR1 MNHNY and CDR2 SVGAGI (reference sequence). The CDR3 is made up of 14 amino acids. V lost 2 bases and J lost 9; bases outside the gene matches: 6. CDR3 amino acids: CASSYAGGGGTQYF. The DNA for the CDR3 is TGTGCCAGCAGTTACGCGGGGGGGGGAGGGACGCAGTATTTT.

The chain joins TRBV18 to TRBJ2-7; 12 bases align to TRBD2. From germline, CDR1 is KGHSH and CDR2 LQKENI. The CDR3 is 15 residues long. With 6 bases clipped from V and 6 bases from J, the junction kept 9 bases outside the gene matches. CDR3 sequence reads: CASSPTSGRGSEQYF. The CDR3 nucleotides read TGTGCCAGCTCCCCGACTAGCGGGAGAGGGAGCGAGCAGTACTTC. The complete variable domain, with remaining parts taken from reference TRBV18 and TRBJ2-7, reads NAGVMQNPRHLVRRRGQEARLRCSPMKGHSHVYWYRQLPEEGLKFMVYLQKENIIDESGMPKERFSAEFPKEGPSILRIQQVVRGDSAAYFCASSPTSGRGSEQYFGPGTRLTVT.

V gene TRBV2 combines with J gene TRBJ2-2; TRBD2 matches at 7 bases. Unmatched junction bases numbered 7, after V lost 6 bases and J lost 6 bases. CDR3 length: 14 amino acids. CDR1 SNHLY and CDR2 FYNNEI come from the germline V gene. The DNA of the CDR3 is TGTGCCAGCAGGATGGCGGGGGTGGCCGGGGAGCTGTTTTTT. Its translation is CASRMAGVAGELFF.

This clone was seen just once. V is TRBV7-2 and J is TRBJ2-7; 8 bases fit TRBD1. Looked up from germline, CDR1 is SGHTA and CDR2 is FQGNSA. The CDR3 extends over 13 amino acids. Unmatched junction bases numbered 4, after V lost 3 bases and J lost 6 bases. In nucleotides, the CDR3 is TGTGCCAGCAGCTTCGCTGACAGGGGCGAGCAGTACTTC. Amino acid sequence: CASSFADRGEQYF.